This T cell receptor beta chain was sequenced in a study of CD8 T cells in ankylosing spondylitis. V lost 1 base and J 5 bases, leaving 12 bases between the germline ends. Germline CDR1 is MNHEY and CDR2 is SVGAGI. The CDR3 is 15 amino acids. From the 5' RACE reads, TCRdb called clonotypes with MiXCR, one entry per CDR3 protein. The table records some 150,000 distinct CDR3 sequences, under 55% of them present only once. The TCR comes from a male donor with ankylosing spondylitis. Material: synovial fluid, either unsorted or a sorted T cell fraction (not recorded which). The rearrangement uses TRBV6-5 and TRBJ2-1; tentatively, D is TRBD1 or TRBD2 (5 bases each). The CDR3 DNA reads as TGTGCCAGCAGTTACTGGGCCCCGGGACACAATGAGCAGTTCTTC. It codes for CASSYWAPGHNEQFF.